Described below is a single TCR beta chain sequence and its context. What it recognizes is unknown. Extracted total RNA amounted to at least 5.5 micrograms for each sample. V was pared by 0 bases and J by 7 bases, with 11 bases between. Per germline, CDR1 SGHRS and CDR2 YFSETQ. The CDR3 is made up of 14 amino acids. This specimen belongs to a study of blood T cells in healthy people across ages. Study observations and caveats: A greater number of naive CD4+ cells and higher diversity distinguished long-lived donors from aged donors.

It was with a sample-barcoded 5' primer and a J-beta primer mix that a second PCR of roughly 7 to 12 cycles was run. TCRdb ran MiXCR on the 5' RACE reads and lists one entry per CDR3 protein. The sample includes about 2 million distinct CDR3 sequences, roughly 49% of them seen just once. The receptor's source is a woman aged 35 to 49 in good health. The sequenced sample was blood. The J gene is TRBJ2-4, the V gene TRBV5-1; D may correspond to TRBD1 or TRBD2 (6 bases each). The CDR3 nucleotides are TGCGCCAGCAGCTTGGTCGGAGGGGGGAACATTCAGTACTTC. Its translation: CASSLVGGGNIQYF.